The present T cell receptor beta chain was sequenced within a study of a mutant IDH1 vaccine in newly diagnosed glioma. Study information: Vaccines began 4-6 weeks after radiotherapy alone, or with temozolomide cycles.

Time point indicated: week 5, during vaccination. Topical imiquimod accompanied each vaccine dose, which consisted of 300 ug of mutant IDH1 20-mer peptide. Patients carried new grade 3 or 4 IDH1-mutant astrocytomas lacking nuclear ATRX. General study results and limits: Seemingly, top peripheral T cell clonotype changes bore no relation to pseudoprogression. A vaccine-induced immune response developed in around 94% of the patients.

To note about this clone: Its antigen is undetermined.

V trimming: 3 bases; J trimming: 2 bases; junction bases outside the gene matches: 10. The CDR3 consists of 16 residues. CDR1 MNHNS and CDR2 SASEGT come from the germline V gene. Some clones are missing from TCRdb's copy, which holds only in-frame ones; the method was immunoSEQ multiplex PCR. The sample has 9,500 to 14,000 clones; more than 75% are singletons. This receptor was obtained from a woman aged 40 to 49 with glioma. Some clones in this sample may be carry-over from other donors' samples. V and J are TRBV6-1 and TRBJ2-7; 7 bases match TRBD1. This material consisted of PBMCs, taken from a glioma patient whose treatment included an IDH1 peptide vaccine. For the CDR3, the DNA is TGTGCCAGCAGTGAGCCCGCCCCCACAGGGGCCTACGAGCAGTACTTC. Encoded protein: CASSEPAPTGAYEQYF.